This T cell receptor (beta chain) appears in the sequencing data of a study of blood T cell repertoires in COVID-19. Study information: Whether acute or convalescent, the COVID-19 samples came from the United States, Italy and Spain. T cells, B-cell-depleted T cells, or PBMCs supplied cDNA or gDNA.

In the study's own analysis: Amplified reference gene primers provided the basis for estimating nucleated cell counts. Sequencing used immunoSEQ multiplex PCR; TCRdb keeps in-frame clones, though not all of them. V and J calls and clone size are those listed in that table; D and trimming were worked out from the DNA. The sample lists fewer than 250,000 clones, roughly nine tenths occurring once. CDR1 and CDR2 from the germline V gene are SNHLY and FYNNEI. V lost 4 bases and J lost 2; bases outside the gene matches: 5. This CDR3 has 15 residues. The table lists this clone with a count of one. The receptor comes from a man between 65 and 85 years old with acute or convalescent COVID-19. The rearrangement links TRBV2 to TRBJ2-7, with 10 bases lining up with TRBD1. Sequencing was done on a sample of peripheral blood. The CDR3 DNA sequence: TGTGCCAGCAGTGCCGGAGGGACAGGGGCCTACGAGCAGTACTTC. Amino acid sequence: CASSAGGTGAYEQYF.